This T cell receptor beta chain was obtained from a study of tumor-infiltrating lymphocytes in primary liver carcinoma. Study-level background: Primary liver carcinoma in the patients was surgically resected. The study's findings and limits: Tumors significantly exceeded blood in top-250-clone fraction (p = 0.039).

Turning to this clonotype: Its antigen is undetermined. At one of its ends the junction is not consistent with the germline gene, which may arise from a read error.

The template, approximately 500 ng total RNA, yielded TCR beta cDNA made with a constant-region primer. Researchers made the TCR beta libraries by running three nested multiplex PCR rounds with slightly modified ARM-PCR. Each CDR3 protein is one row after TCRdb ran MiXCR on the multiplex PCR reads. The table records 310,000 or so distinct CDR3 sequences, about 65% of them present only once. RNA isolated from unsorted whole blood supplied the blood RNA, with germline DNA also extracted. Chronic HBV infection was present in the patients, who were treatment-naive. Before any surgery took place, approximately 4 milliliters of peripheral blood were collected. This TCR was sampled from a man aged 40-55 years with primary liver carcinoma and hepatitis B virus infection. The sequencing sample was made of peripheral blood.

The CDR3 here is CAGSSGTEYTEAFF. CDR3 nucleotide sequence: TGTGCCGGCAGCTCCGGGACAGAATACACTGAAGCTTTCTTT. The chain carries TRBV11-2 and TRBJ1-1; 7 nucleotides match TRBD1. There are 14 residues in the CDR3. Germline assignment: CDR1 SGHAT and CDR2 FQNNGV.